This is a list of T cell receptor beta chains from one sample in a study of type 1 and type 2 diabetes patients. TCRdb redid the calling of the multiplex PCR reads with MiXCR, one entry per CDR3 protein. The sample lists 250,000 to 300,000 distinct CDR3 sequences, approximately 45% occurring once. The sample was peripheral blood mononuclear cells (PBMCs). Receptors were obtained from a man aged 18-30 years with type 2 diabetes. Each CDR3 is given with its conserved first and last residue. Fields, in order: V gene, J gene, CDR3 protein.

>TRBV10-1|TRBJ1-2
CASNSLDKGPSNYGYTF
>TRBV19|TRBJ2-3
CASGKVGSFTDTQYF
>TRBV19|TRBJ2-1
CASSSSGVPNEQFF
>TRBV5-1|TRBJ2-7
CASSLSGDLYEQYF
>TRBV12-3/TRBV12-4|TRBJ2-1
CASSPTGVFAGDNEQFF
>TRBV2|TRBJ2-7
CASSVGGAFEQYF
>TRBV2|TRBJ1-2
CASSEALVGGVYGYTF
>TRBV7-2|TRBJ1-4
CASSAHSGTAEKLFF
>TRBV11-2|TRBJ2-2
CASSSPLDRRVNTGELFF
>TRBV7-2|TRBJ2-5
CASSVESGGFGYQETQYF
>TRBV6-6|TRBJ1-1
CASSYVNSEAFF
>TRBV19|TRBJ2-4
CASMRGQGTKNIQYF
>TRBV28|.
CASSLGGISEQYF
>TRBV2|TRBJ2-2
CASSRTGEGTGELFF
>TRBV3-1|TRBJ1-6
CASSSLTDSLNSPLHF